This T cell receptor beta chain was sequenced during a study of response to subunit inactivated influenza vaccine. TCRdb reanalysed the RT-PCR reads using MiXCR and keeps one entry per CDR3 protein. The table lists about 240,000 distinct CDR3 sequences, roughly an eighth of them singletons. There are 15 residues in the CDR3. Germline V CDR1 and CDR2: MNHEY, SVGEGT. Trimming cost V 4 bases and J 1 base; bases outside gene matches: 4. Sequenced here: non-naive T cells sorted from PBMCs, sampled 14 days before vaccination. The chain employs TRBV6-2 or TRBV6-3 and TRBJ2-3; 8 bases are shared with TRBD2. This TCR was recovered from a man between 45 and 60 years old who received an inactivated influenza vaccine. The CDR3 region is CASSSLAGRTDTQYF. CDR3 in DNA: TGTGCCAGCAGTTCGTTAGCGGGGCGCACAGATACGCAGTATTTT.